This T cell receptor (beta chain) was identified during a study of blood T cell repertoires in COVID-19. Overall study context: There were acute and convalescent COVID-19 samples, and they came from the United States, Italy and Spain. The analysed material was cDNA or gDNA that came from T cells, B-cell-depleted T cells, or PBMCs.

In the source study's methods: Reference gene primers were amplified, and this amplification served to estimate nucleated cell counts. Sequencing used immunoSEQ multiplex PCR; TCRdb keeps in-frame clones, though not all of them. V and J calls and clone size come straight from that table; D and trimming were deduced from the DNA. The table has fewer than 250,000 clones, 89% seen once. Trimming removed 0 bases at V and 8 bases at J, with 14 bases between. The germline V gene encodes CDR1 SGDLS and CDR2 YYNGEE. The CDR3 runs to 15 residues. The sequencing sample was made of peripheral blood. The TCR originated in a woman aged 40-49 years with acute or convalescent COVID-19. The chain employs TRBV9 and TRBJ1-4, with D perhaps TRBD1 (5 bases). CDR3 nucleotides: TGTGCCAGCAGCGTAGAGGAGGGGATGGGGGAAAAACTGTTTTTT. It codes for CASSVEEGMGEKLFF.